A selection of T cell receptor beta chains follows, all from one sample in a study of CD8 T cells in Susac syndrome. TCRdb analysed the immunoSEQ multiplex PCR reads with MiXCR anew, one entry per CDR3 protein. The data contain approximately 200,000 distinct CDR3 sequences, about 94% of them singletons. Material for sequencing was CD8+ T cells from PBMCs. Receptors originate from a human donor with multiple sclerosis. CDR3s include the opening cysteine and the closing phenylalanine or tryptophan. Each record gives: V gene, J gene, D gene, clone size, CDR3 protein, CDR3 DNA. D genes are given only for firm matches. Size is omitted from some rows. Given values are once, few, many or a class for expanded clones.

TRBV20-1	TRBJ2-1	TRBD2	.	CSAFLAGYYNEQFF	TGCAGTGCTTTTCTAGCGGGGTACTACAATGAGCAGTTCTTC
TRBV29-1	TRBJ1-3	.	.	CSVVYPGDGNTIYF	TGCAGCGTTGTATATCCAGGTGATGGAAACACCATATATTTT
TRBV9	TRBJ2-2	.	.	CASSAGGTANTGELFF	TGTGCCAGCAGCGCGGGGGGGACAGCGAACACCGGGGAGCTGTTTTTT
TRBV6-4	TRBJ2-3	TRBD2	.	CASTITSGSTDTQYF	TGTGCCAGCACCATCACTAGCGGGAGCACAGATACGCAGTATTTT
TRBV4-1	TRBJ1-4	.	.	CASSQNWAQGKKLFF	TGCGCCAGCAGCCAGAACTGGGCCCAAGGGAAAAAACTGTTTTTT
TRBV20-1	TRBJ1-4	TRBD1	.	CSALPDRDEKLFF	TGCAGTGCTCTGCCGGACAGGGATGAAAAACTGTTTTTT
TRBV30	TRBJ1-2	TRBD1	.	CAWEAGGSYGYTF	TGTGCCTGGGAGGCAGGGGGAAGCTATGGCTACACCTTC
TRBV4-1	TRBJ2-5	.	.	CASSQDMETQYF	TGCGCCAGCAGCCAAGATATGGAGACCCAGTACTTC
TRBV19	TRBJ1-5	.	.	CASSIGGASNQPQHF	TGTGCCAGTAGTATTGGAGGGGCTAGCAATCAGCCCCAGCATTTT
TRBV9	TRBJ2-7	.	.	CASSPMIASYEQYF	TGTGCCAGCAGCCCGATGATCGCCTCCTACGAGCAGTACTTC
TRBV4-1	TRBJ2-1	.	.	CASLATSGLLFF	TGCGCCAGCCTGGCGACTTCGGGCCTACTTTTCTTC
TRBV29-1	TRBJ2-1	.	.	CSVPGQGFPYNEQFF	TGCAGCGTCCCGGGGCAGGGATTTCCCTACAATGAGCAGTTCTTC
TRBV15	TRBJ2-2	TRBD1	.	CATADRGGTGELFF	TGTGCCACTGCGGACAGGGGTGGGACCGGGGAGCTGTTTTTT
TRBV2	TRBJ1-1	TRBD1	once	CARQGGTEAFF	TGTGCCAGACAGGGGGGGACTGAAGCTTTCTTT
TRBV10-2	TRBJ1-5	.	.	CASSEYSNQPQHF	TGCGCCAGCAGTGAATATAGCAATCAGCCCCAGCATTTT
TRBV11-2	TRBJ2-5	TRBD2	.	CASSLDPLAGGYQETQYF	TGTGCCAGCAGCTTAGATCCGTTAGCGGGGGGGTACCAAGAGACCCAGTACTTC
TRBV5-6	TRBJ2-7	.	.	CASSLGGKHEQYF	TGTGCCAGCAGCTTGGGTGGAAAACACGAGCAGTACTTC
TRBV27	TRBJ2-3	.	.	CASSFRGGDTQYF	TGTGCCAGCAGTTTTAGGGGGGGGGATACGCAGTATTTT
TRBV7-9	TRBJ2-1	TRBD1	.	CASSDRDRLTNEQFF	TGTGCCAGCAGCGACCGGGACAGGCTCACCAATGAGCAGTTCTTC
TRBV10-3	TRBJ2-5	.	.	CAISPQRSQETQYF	TGTGCCATCAGCCCTCAGCGGTCCCAAGAGACCCAGTACTTC
TRBV27	TRBJ1-2	TRBD1	once	CASSRFTGDYGYTF	TGTGCCAGCAGCCGGTTTACAGGGGACTATGGCTACACCTTC
TRBV5-1	TRBJ1-1	.	.	CASSFGGQAFF	TGCGCCAGCAGCTTCGGTGGCCAAGCTTTCTTT
TRBV7-9	TRBJ2-5	.	once	CASSLVNLQETQYF	TGTGCCAGCAGCTTAGTCAATCTCCAAGAGACCCAGTACTTC
TRBV4-2	TRBJ2-1	.	.	CASSPGVGIYNEQFF	TGTGCCAGCAGCCCAGGCGTGGGGATATACAATGAGCAGTTCTTC
TRBV29-1	TRBJ1-1	.	.	CSVEQGMNTEAFF	TGCAGCGTTGAGCAGGGCATGAACACTGAAGCTTTCTTT
TRBV19	TRBJ2-4	.	.	CASSIDSWDTGNIQYF	TGTGCCAGTAGTATAGATTCGTGGGACACGGGCAACATTCAGTACTTC
TRBV29-1	TRBJ1-2	.	.	CSAILAGNYGYTF	TGCAGCGCGATACTAGCAGGCAACTATGGCTACACCTTC
TRBV7-9	TRBJ2-3	TRBD2	.	CASSFPGLAGSQYF	TGTGCCAGCAGCTTTCCGGGACTAGCGGGATCGCAGTATTTT
TRBV19	TRBJ1-2	TRBD1	.	CASSIRQGDGYTF	TGTGCCAGTAGTATTCGGCAGGGGGATGGCTACACCTTC
TRBV6-1	TRBJ2-3	.	.	CASSSLWADTQYF	TGTGCCAGCAGCTCCTTGTGGGCAGATACGCAGTATTTT
TRBV5-4	TRBJ2-5	TRBD1	.	CASSFDRGRGETQYF	TGTGCCAGCAGCTTTGACAGGGGGCGAGGAGAGACCCAGTACTTC
TRBV5-1	TRBJ1-2	.	few	CASSVDPGYGYTF	TGCGCCAGCAGCGTGGACCCGGGCTATGGCTACACCTTC
TRBV7-9	TRBJ2-7	.	.	CASSPVTDYEQYF	TGTGCCAGCAGCCCCGTAACAGACTACGAGCAGTACTTC
TRBV2	TRBJ2-7	.	.	CASSGGPGTRGEQYF	TGTGCCAGCAGTGGGGGGCCCGGGACACGGGGCGAGCAGTACTTC
TRBV7-6	TRBJ2-5	.	.	CASSRIQETQYF	TGTGCCAGCAGTCGGATACAAGAGACCCAGTACTTC
TRBV2	TRBJ2-3	.	.	CASSELGGRTDTQYF	TGTGCCAGCAGTGAACTGGGAGGAAGAACAGATACGCAGTATTTT
TRBV9	TRBJ2-2	.	.	CASTTQTLPGELFF	TGTGCCAGCACCACTCAGACCTTGCCCGGGGAGCTGTTTTTT
TRBV4-3	TRBJ1-2	TRBD1	.	CASSQDRGGYGYTF	TGTGCCAGCAGTCAGGACAGGGGGGGCTATGGCTACACCTTC
TRBV7-9	TRBJ1-2	TRBD1	.	CASSLLGQGANYGYTF	TGTGCCAGCAGCTTACTTGGACAGGGAGCTAACTATGGCTACACCTTC
TRBV27	TRBJ1-2	.	.	CASSLSGARPRGYTF	TGTGCCAGCAGTTTATCCGGGGCCAGGCCTCGGGGCTACACCTTC
TRBV11-1	TRBJ2-6	TRBD1	.	CASSLVRGTGAYLISGANVLTF	TGTGCCAGCAGCTTAGTTCGCGGGACAGGGGCGTATCTTATCTCTGGGGCCAACGTCCTGACTTTC
TRBV27	TRBJ2-3	.	once	CASSLLGRPTPRADTQYF	TGTGCCAGCAGTTTGTTAGGACGGCCCACCCCCCGGGCAGATACGCAGTATTTT
TRBV14	TRBJ2-7	.	.	CASSQTAGALSYEQYF	TGTGCCAGCAGCCAGACCGCAGGAGCTCTCTCCTACGAGCAGTACTTC
TRBV5-6	TRBJ2-7	.	.	CASSLGWRTVTSSYEQYF	TGTGCCAGCAGCTTGGGGTGGCGGACAGTCACGTCCTCCTACGAGCAGTACTTC
TRBV4-3	TRBJ1-1	TRBD1	.	CASSQVRGLSDTEAFF	TGCGCCAGCAGCCAAGTTAGGGGGCTTTCTGACACTGAAGCTTTCTTT
TRBV7-9	TRBJ2-7	.	once	CASSLGRDLGEQYF	TGTGCCAGCAGCTTAGGGCGGGATTTGGGCGAGCAGTACTTC
TRBV29-1	TRBJ2-7	.	.	CSALDTIDYEQYF	TGCAGCGCTTTGGACACAATTGACTACGAGCAGTACTTC
TRBV6-5	TRBJ2-7	TRBD2	.	CASSYSPTSGSYEQYF	TGTGCCAGCAGTTACTCGCCGACTAGCGGGTCCTACGAGCAGTACTTC
TRBV27	TRBJ2-6	.	once	CASSPLGARANVLTF	TGTGCCAGCAGTCCCTTAGGGGCCCGGGCCAACGTCCTGACTTTC
TRBV24-1	TRBJ1-5	.	.	CATSDSRTAGNQPQHF	TGTGCCACCAGTGATAGTAGGACAGCGGGCAATCAGCCCCAGCATTTT
TRBV7-9	TRBJ1-5	.	.	CASSQGGGGQPQHF	TGTGCCAGCAGCCAAGGTGGGGGTGGCCAGCCCCAGCATTTT
TRBV7-9	TRBJ2-2	.	.	CASSFLRGTNTGELFF	TGTGCCAGCAGCTTCCTACGAGGGACGAACACCGGGGAGCTGTTTTTT
TRBV19	TRBJ2-3	TRBD2	.	CASSSAAGGKTDTQYF	TGTGCCAGTAGTTCCGCAGCGGGAGGGAAAACAGATACGCAGTATTTT
TRBV7-2	TRBJ2-1	TRBD2	.	CASSLDGGGYRNEQFF	TGTGCCAGCAGCCTGGACGGGGGAGGGTACCGCAATGAGCAGTTCTTC
TRBV6-5	TRBJ2-1	.	.	CASRARGARNEQFF	TGTGCCAGCAGGGCTAGGGGGGCACGGAATGAGCAGTTCTTC